Listed here is a single T cell receptor (beta chain). Its antigen is not identified. The data were taken from a study of breast tumors, draining lymph nodes, adjacent tissues. Breast cancer patients provided tissue from their axillary draining lymph nodes. Study results and limitations: Luminal-like breast cancer showed significantly greater tumor-nontumor repertoire similarity than basal-like breast cancer did. Tumor T cell lymph node origin was a supported hypothesis, not proven. Data fit most tumor T cells coming from lymph node, expanding in tumor. Tumor repertoires ranked between lymph nodes and nontumor tissue in diversity, with V and J gene preferences.

TCRdb ran MiXCR on the multiplex PCR reads and lists one entry per CDR3 protein. The table lists around 300,000 distinct CDR3 sequences, under 35% of them singletons. Trimming cost V 2 bases and J 6 bases; bases outside gene matches: 9. Germline CDR1 reads GTSNPN; CDR2 reads SVGIG (reference sequence). This CDR3 is 16 amino acids long. The sequenced sample was axillary lymph node tissue. The receptor was isolated from a female donor with breast cancer. Some clones in this sample may be carry-over from other donors' samples. This sequence joins TRBV30 and TRBJ2-2, with TRBD2 identical over 10 bases. The CDR3 sequence is CAWSSGRAMEPGELFF. The CDR3 DNA reads as TGTGCCTGGAGTAGCGGGAGGGCCATGGAACCCGGGGAGCTGTTTTTT.